This is a list of T cell receptor beta chains from one sample in a study of tumor-infiltrating lymphocytes in primary liver carcinoma. TCRdb recomputed calls from the multiplex PCR reads with MiXCR, one row per CDR3 protein. The repertoire holds 300,000 to 400,000 distinct CDR3 sequences, with less than 70% as singletons. The specimen was peripheral blood. Every receptor here comes from a man in his forties with primary liver carcinoma and hepatitis B virus infection. Each CDR3 is given with its conserved first and last residue. Each record gives: V gene, clone size, J gene, D gene, CDR3 DNA, CDR3 protein. D genes are given only for firm matches. Clone size is shown for a subset of rows, as once, few, many or a class of expanded clone.

TRBV11-2	NA	TRBJ1-1	NA	TGTGCCAGCAGCTTAGACATGGAGGACACTGAAGCTATCTTT	CASSLDMEDTEAIF
TRBV12-3/TRBV12-4	many	TRBJ2-7	TRBD1	TGTGCCAGTCTATTGGCGTCCGGGACAGGGGGCTCCGGCGAGCAGTACTTC	CASLLASGTGGSGEQYF
TRBV7-9	NA	TRBJ2-1	TRBD2	TGTGCCAGCAGTTCTAGCGGGACGGGTAATGAGCAGTTCTTC	CASSSSGTGNEQFF
TRBV29-1	NA	TRBJ2-3	NA	TGCAGCGTGGCGGGACAGACGAGTACAGATACGCAGTATTTT	CSVAGQTSTDTQYF
TRBV5-5	few	TRBJ2-5	TRBD1	TGTGCCAGCAGCCCACTTTACAGGGACAGAGTCATAGGGGAGACCCAGTACTTC	CASSPLYRDRVIGETQYF
TRBV11-2	NA	TRBJ1-2	NA	TGTGCCAGCAGCGTTGGCGGGGACTCTGGCTACACCTTC	CASSVGGDSGYTF
TRBV24-1	few	TRBJ2-3	TRBD2	TGTGCCACCAGTGATTTGGCGGGGGTCACAGATACGCAGTATTTT	CATSDLAGVTDTQYF
TRBV5-1	NA	TRBJ2-5	NA	TGCGCCAGCAGTTTAAGAATGGAGATCCAGTACTTC	CASSLRMEIQYF
TRBV6-4	NA	TRBJ2-1	TRBD2	TGTGCCAGCAGTGTTGGGCGGGAGACCAATGAGCAGTTCTTC	CASSVGRETNEQFF
TRBV11-2	NA	TRBJ2-7	TRBD2	TGTGCCAGCAGTTTTTCTTTAGCTAGCGGGGGAGAGCAGTACTTC	CASSFSLASGGEQYF
TRBV24-1	NA	TRBJ2-1	NA	TGTGCCACCAGTGGCATTAAGGGACAAGCCAATGAGCAGTTCTTC	CATSGIKGQANEQFF
TRBV5-6	NA	TRBJ1-2	NA	TGTGCCAGCAGCCTCGCAGGACACTATGGCTACACCTTC	CASSLAGHYGYTF
TRBV7-9	few	TRBJ2-5	NA	TGTGCCACCAAAGTAGAGGAGCAAGAGACCCAGTACTTC	CATKVEEQETQYF
TRBV13	NA	TRBJ2-4	NA	TGTGCCAGCAGCCTAGACGGGGGACTAGCCAAAAACATTCAGTACTTC	CASSLDGGLAKNIQYF
TRBV10-2	NA	TRBJ2-2	NA	TGCGCCAGCAGTGAGCAGGGCCCCGGGGAGCTGTTTTTT	CASSEQGPGELFF
TRBV20-1	NA	TRBJ2-7	NA	TGCAGTGCTAACCTGATCGGGGTTGGATCCTACGAGCAGTACTTC	CSANLIGVGSYEQYF
TRBV6-6	many	TRBJ2-7	NA	TGTGCCAGCAGTCGGGCGGGATCCGAGCAGTACTTC	CASSRAGSEQYF
TRBV12-3/TRBV12-4	NA	TRBJ1-1	TRBD1	TGTACCAGCAGTCTTGGGACAGCCCTGAACACTGAAGCTTTCTTT	CTSSLGTALNTEAFF
TRBV29-1	many	TRBJ2-1	NA	TGCAGCGCTGATACCGGGACGAAGAACAATGAGCAGTTCTTC	CSADTGTKNNEQFF
TRBV5-1	few	TRBJ2-3	TRBD2	TGCGCCAGCAGCGCTCTAGCGGGAAACACAGATACGCAGTATTTT	CASSALAGNTDTQYF
TRBV10-1	NA	TRBJ2-1	TRBD2	TGCGCCAGCAGCCCCCGGCGCGTAGCGGGAGTCCACAATGAGCAGTTCTTC	CASSPRRVAGVHNEQFF
TRBV11-2	NA	TRBJ2-7	NA	TGTGCCAGCAGACGTACAGGGATCTACAAGAAGTACTTC	CASRRTGIYKKYF
TRBV5-4	NA	TRBJ1-1	NA	TGTGCCAGCAGCCTCCTGTGGGGGGCACATACTGAAGCTTTCTTT	CASSLLWGAHTEAFF
TRBV28	NA	TRBJ2-5	TRBD1	TGTGCCAGCCAGGGATGGGACAGGTATCAAGAGAACCAGTACTTC	CASQGWDRYQENQYF
TRBV11-2	NA	TRBJ2-3	NA	TGTGCCGGCAGCTTAGTTTCAGATAAGCAGTATTTT	CAGSLVSDKQYF
TRBV11-2	NA	TRBJ2-3	NA	TGTGTCAGCAGCTTAGATTACCAGGGAGTAGGAGCTTTAGATACGCAGTATTTT	CVSSLDYQGVGALDTQYF
TRBV7-9	NA	TRBJ1-2	NA	TGTGCCAGCAGCTTAGTTTCGGCGGGCTACACCTTC	CASSLVSAGYTF
TRBV11-2	NA	TRBJ2-5	NA	TGTGTCAGCAGCTCAGGACAGCAAGGGACCCAGTACTTC	CVSSSGQQGTQYF
TRBV6-1	NA	TRBJ1-1	NA	TGTGCCAGCAGTGATGGCGAGGGTGACACTGAAGCTTTCTTT	CASSDGEGDTEAFF
TRBV11-1	NA	TRBJ2-3	NA	TGTGCCAGCAGACTACTAGGCTTCTGCACAGATACGCAGTATTTT	CASRLLGFCTDTQYF
TRBV11-2	once	TRBJ2-3	TRBD2	TGTACAAGCGGCTTCACTAGCGGGAATCCTAGCACAGATACGCAGTATTTT	CTSGFTSGNPSTDTQYF
TRBV6-1	NA	TRBJ2-2	TRBD2	TGTGCCTCTACCGGGGGGGCTCGGGACGGGGAGTTGTTTTTT	CASTGGARDGELFF
TRBV29-1	many	TRBJ2-3	TRBD2	TGCAGCGTCGTGGGGGGGACAGATACGCAGTATTTT	CSVVGGTDTQYF
TRBV5-1	NA	TRBJ2-7	TRBD1	TGCGCCAGCAGCCTATATTTCCGGGACAGGGGGGGCTACGAGCAGTACTTC	CASSLYFRDRGGYEQYF
TRBV6-1	NA	TRBJ2-5	NA	TGTGCCAGCAGTGAAGCCCCCGGAATAGGCAACCAAGAGACCCAGTACTTC	CASSEAPGIGNQETQYF
TRBV11-2	NA	TRBJ2-3	NA	TGTGCTAGCAGTTTAGGGCTAGAACCCACAGATATGCAGTATTTT	CASSLGLEPTDMQYF
TRBV6-8	few	TRBJ2-5	NA	TGTGCCAGCAGGGTAGTAGCGGAAGAGACCCAGTACTTC	CASRVVAEETQYF
TRBV5-8	NA	TRBJ2-7	NA	TGTGCCAGGAGCTTGTTACGCTACGAGCAGTACTTC	CARSLLRYEQYF
TRBV6-1	many	TRBJ1-2	TRBD1	TGTGCCAGTTTCGGACCGCGGGACAGGAGTTTATATGGCTACACCTTC	CASFGPRDRSLYGYTF
TRBV29-1	NA	TRBJ2-1	TRBD2	TGCAGTGGAAGAAGCGGGGGCTCCTACAATGGGCAGTTCTTC	CSGRSGGSYNGQFF
TRBV28	few	TRBJ2-3	TRBD2	TGTGCCAGCGGACTAGCGGGAGGCTCAGATACGCAGTATTTT	CASGLAGGSDTQYF
TRBV6-5	NA	TRBJ1-1	TRBD1	TGTGCTACCAGTTACTATACCGGGACAGGGAACACTGAAGCTTCCTTT	CATSYYTGTGNTEASF
TRBV13	NA	TRBJ1-2	NA	TGTGCCATCAGCCCCCCCACAACAGCTGGTAATTATGGCTACACCTTC	CAISPPTTAGNYGYTF